A single T cell receptor (beta chain) is shown here with its context. Antigen specificity is unknown. This record belongs to a study of blood T cells in healthy people across ages. General study findings and limits: Unsorted PBMC material precluded a definitive naive versus antigen-experienced comparison. Investigators viewed diversity estimates from one million T cells as underestimates, the study reported. Age showed a roughly linear inverse relationship with TCR beta diversity per million T cells.

A second about 6 to 11 cycle PCR used barcoded and J-beta primers. TCRdb analysed the 5' RACE reads with MiXCR anew, one entry per CDR3 protein. The repertoire holds about 650,000 distinct CDR3 sequences, roughly 32% seen once, with 15% to 19% in the top ten. At least 5 micrograms of total RNA were extracted per sample. Germline V gene sequence: CDR1 DFQATT, CDR2 SNEGSKA (reference sequence). V was pared by 0 bases and J by 11 bases, with 15 bases of the junction left unmatched. This CDR3 has 16 amino acids. This rearrangement joins TRBV20-1 to TRBJ2-1, with TRBD2 matching over 8 bases. Sequencing used blood. This clonotype was obtained from a woman of 80 years or more in good health. CDR3 sequence reads: CSARDRGGGPYSKQFF. The CDR3, as DNA: TGCAGTGCTAGAGATCGGGGGGGAGGGCCTTATTCCAAGCAGTTCTTC.